This T cell receptor (beta chain) derives from a study of blood T cell repertoires in COVID-19. Original data processing: Amplification with reference gene primers provided the estimates of nucleated cell counts. The data were produced by immunoSEQ multiplex PCR, yet TCRdb's version contains in-frame clones alone and is incomplete. V and J calls and clone size are copied from that table; D and trimming were computed from the DNA. The table shows 350,000 to 450,000 clones, with more than 75% occurring only once. Seattle's enrolled individuals joined amid active infection and were then monitored longitudinally. The CDR3 loop spans 14 amino acids. CDR1 and CDR2 from the germline V gene are SGHNT and YENEEA. The V gene end was trimmed by 5 bases and the J gene end by 3 bases; junction bases not matched to a gene: 7.

The chain joins TRBV11-3 to TRBJ2-7; 7 bases fit TRBD1. What was sequenced was peripheral blood. This sequence originates from a woman aged 55-70 years with COVID-19, enrolled during active disease. This chain's CDR3 is CASSRNRGVYEQYF. The CDR3 DNA reads as TGTGCCAGCAGCCGAAACAGGGGTGTCTACGAGCAGTACTTC.